The rows below give T cell receptor beta chains drawn from one sample of a study of blood T cells in healthy people across ages. TCRdb recomputed calls from the 5' RACE reads with MiXCR, one row per CDR3 protein. The data contain fewer than 750,000 distinct CDR3 sequences, less than 60% of them singletons. The sample taken for sequencing was blood. The source of these receptors is a man older than 75 in good health. CDR3s include the opening cysteine and the closing phenylalanine or tryptophan. A D gene is named only where the DNA matches it firmly. Size is omitted from some rows. Given values are once, few, many or a class for expanded clones.

few	TRBV12-3/TRBV12-4	TRBJ2-3	NA	TGTGCCAGCAGTGTGAGGAGCACAGATACGCAGTATTTT	CASSVRSTDTQYF
many	TRBV20-1	TRBJ2-1	TRBD2	TGCAGTGCTAGAGAACTCGGCGGGGGGATTAACAATGAGCAGTTCTTC	CSARELGGGINNEQFF
NA	TRBV12-3/TRBV12-4	TRBJ1-2	TRBD1	TGTGCCAGCAGTCACGGGGGACAGGCATCCTACACCTTC	CASSHGGQASYTF
NA	TRBV29-1	TRBJ2-7	TRBD2	TGCAGCGTTGGGAGCGGGAGTGGTTACGAGCAGTACTTC	CSVGSGSGYEQYF
NA	TRBV7-9	TRBJ2-7	NA	TGTGCCAGCAGCTCCGGGACACCCACCTACGAGCAGTACTTC	CASSSGTPTYEQYF
NA	TRBV7-9	TRBJ2-3	TRBD1	TGTGCCAGCAGCCTCAGGACAGGGGGTCCAGATACGCAGTATTTT	CASSLRTGGPDTQYF
few	TRBV6-2/TRBV6-3	TRBJ2-7	TRBD2	TGTGCCAGCACCGGGGGGACTAGCAGCGACGAGCAGTACTTC	CASTGGTSSDEQYF
NA	TRBV10-3	TRBJ1-6	TRBD1	TGTGCCATCGGTGAAAGACAGGGTGGAGATAATTCACCCCTCCACTTT	CAIGERQGGDNSPLHF
NA	TRBV6-5	TRBJ1-5	TRBD1	TGTGCCAGCAGTTACGGGACAGGGTCCGCTCAGCCCCAGCATTTT	CASSYGTGSAQPQHF
NA	TRBV20-1	TRBJ1-2	NA	TGCAGTGCTAGAGACAGGGATAGTGGCTACACCTTC	CSARDRDSGYTF
NA	TRBV20-1	TRBJ2-1	TRBD2	TGCAGTGCTAAGGGGGCGCGGGAGGGCCCTCTTGAGCAGTTCTTC	CSAKGAREGPLEQFF
NA	TRBV20-1	TRBJ1-1	NA	TGCAGTGCCCCGCGACAGGACGACACTGAAGCTTTCTTT	CSAPRQDDTEAFF
NA	TRBV4-1	TRBJ1-1	NA	TGCGCCAGCAGCCAAGACGAGGACAGACGGAACACTGAAGCTTTCTTT	CASSQDEDRRNTEAFF
NA	TRBV20-1	TRBJ2-7	NA	TGCAGTGCTAGACCTCCCGGACGGGTATCCTACGAGCAGTACTTC	CSARPPGRVSYEQYF
NA	TRBV7-3	TRBJ2-7	NA	TGTGCCAGCAGCGTCGACAGGTATTCCTACGAGCAGTACTTC	CASSVDRYSYEQYF
NA	TRBV7-2	TRBJ2-7	TRBD1	TGTGCCAGCAGCTTAGAGGGGACAGGGTTAAGGGAGGAGTACTTC	CASSLEGTGLREEYF
few	TRBV5-8	TRBJ2-1	NA	TGTGCCGGTCCCCCGTTAGGGGCCTATGAGCAGTTCTTC	CAGPPLGAYEQFF
NA	TRBV18	TRBJ2-1	TRBD1	TGTGCCAGCTCACCTTTGACAGGGGGTTACAATGAGCAGTTCTTC	CASSPLTGGYNEQFF
once	TRBV12-3/TRBV12-4	TRBJ2-7	TRBD1	TGTGCCAGCAGTTTAGAACAGGGGACAGCCTACGAGCAGTACTTC	CASSLEQGTAYEQYF
many	TRBV7-2	TRBJ2-1	NA	TGTGCCAGCAGCCCCGGCACGTACAATGAGCAGTTCTTC	CASSPGTYNEQFF
NA	TRBV12-3/TRBV12-4	TRBJ1-1	NA	TGTGCCAGCAGCCCCAAAGGTGAAGCTTTCTTT	CASSPKGEAFF
NA	TRBV6-2/TRBV6-3	TRBJ2-5	TRBD1	TGTGCCAGCAGCCCGAGGGGACAGGTAGAGACCCAGTACTTC	CASSPRGQVETQYF
NA	TRBV12-5	TRBJ1-3	NA	TGTGCTAGGGGGGTTTTGGGAAACACCATATATTTT	CARGVLGNTIYF
NA	TRBV28	TRBJ2-3	NA	TGTGCCAGCGTGGGATTGCCAGATACGCAGTATTTT	CASVGLPDTQYF
NA	TRBV3-1	TRBJ2-7	NA	TGTGCCAGCAGCCAAGAGATCAACGACCGAGACACCGGATCTTACGAGCAGTACTTC	CASSQEINDRDTGSYEQYF
NA	TRBV20-1	TRBJ2-6	NA	TGCAGTGCTAGAGATGTACGGGACTCTGGGGCCAACGTCCTGACTTTC	CSARDVRDSGANVLTF
few	TRBV9	TRBJ1-2	NA	TGTGCCAGCAGCGTAGTCCCCCAGGGACCCTATGGCTACACCTTC	CASSVVPQGPYGYTF
NA	TRBV6-2/TRBV6-3	TRBJ2-7	NA	TGTGCCAGCAGTTATTCGGGGGACACCACCTACGAGCAGTACTTC	CASSYSGDTTYEQYF
NA	TRBV10-3	TRBJ2-7	NA	TGTGCCATCAGAGGGGGACGGAATTCCTACGAGCAGTACTTC	CAIRGGRNSYEQYF
NA	TRBV7-2	TRBJ2-3	NA	TGTGCCAGCAGCCGCGAACTTGACACAGATACGCAGTATTTT	CASSRELDTDTQYF
once	TRBV20-1	TRBJ1-5	NA	TGCAGTGCTAGCGGACAGCCCAATCAGCCCCAGCATTTT	CSASGQPNQPQHF
NA	TRBV7-9	TRBJ1-2	NA	TGTGCCAGCAGCCCCCGGACGACAGTTTACACCTTC	CASSPRTTVYTF
NA	TRBV20-1	TRBJ1-5	NA	TGCAGTGCGACCCGAGCCGGCAATCAGCCCCAGCATTTT	CSATRAGNQPQHF
many	TRBV6-5	TRBJ2-7	NA	TGTGCCAGCAGCAAGACAGGTCCCCACGAGCAGTACTTC	CASSKTGPHEQYF
NA	TRBV5-6	TRBJ2-7	TRBD1	TGTGCCAGCAGCTTGATGGCCAGGGGGATTCCCTACGAGCAGTACTTC	CASSLMARGIPYEQYF
few	TRBV7-2	TRBJ2-1	TRBD1	TGTGCCAGCAGCTGGGGACAGGGGGCCAATGAGCAGTTCTTC	CASSWGQGANEQFF
NA	TRBV29-1	TRBJ2-3	TRBD1	TGCAGCGTTCGCGGGTCAGGGGGCACTAGCACAGATACGCAGTATTTT	CSVRGSGGTSTDTQYF
few	TRBV10-3	TRBJ2-5	TRBD2	TGTGCCATCACAGCGGGGGTACAAGAGACCCAGTACTTC	CAITAGVQETQYF
NA	TRBV7-3	TRBJ2-7	TRBD1	TGTGCCAGCAGCTTAGACAGGGGGCACGAGCAGTACTTC	CASSLDRGHEQYF
few	TRBV18	TRBJ2-1	TRBD2	TGTGCCAGCTCACCACCCAGCGGGGGGGACTCCTACAATGAGCAGTTCTTC	CASSPPSGGDSYNEQFF
NA	TRBV4-1	TRBJ2-7	NA	TGCGCCAGCAGCCACGAGAGGAGGGACGAGCAGTACTTC	CASSHERRDEQYF
NA	TRBV6-5	TRBJ2-6	NA	TGTGCCAGCAGTTACTCGGGCCCAGGACAGCCCGGGGCCAACGTCCTGACTTTC	CASSYSGPGQPGANVLTF
few	TRBV20-1	TRBJ2-5	TRBD1	TGCAGTGCTGGAATCCCGGGACAGCTCCAAGAGACCCAGTACTTC	CSAGIPGQLQETQYF
NA	TRBV29-1	TRBJ1-1	NA	TGCAGCGTTCGGGGTCACCCTGAAGTTTTCTTT	CSVRGHPEVFF
NA	TRBV3-1	TRBJ2-7	NA	TGTGCCAGCACCCGAGGAGTTGCGCGGGACGAGCAGTACTTC	CASTRGVARDEQYF
many	TRBV29-1	TRBJ2-7	NA	TGCAGCGTCGGCGGAGAGTACGAGCAGTACTTC	CSVGGEYEQYF
NA	TRBV29-1	TRBJ1-2	NA	TGCAGCGTTGACGAGGGGGACTATGGCTACACCTTC	CSVDEGDYGYTF
few	TRBV7-9	TRBJ2-1	TRBD2	TGTGCCAGCAGCGATACCGGGACTAGCGGGAGGGCCAGGGTATGGAATGAGCAGTTCTTC	CASSDTGTSGRARVWNEQFF
few	TRBV20-1	TRBJ2-3	NA	TGCAGTGCGGCAGAACTAGCAACTAGCACAGATACGCAGTATTTT	CSAAELATSTDTQYF
NA	TRBV18	TRBJ2-1	TRBD2	TGTGCCAGCTCACCTGCGACTAGCGGGACTCCCAATGAGCAGTTCTTC	CASSPATSGTPNEQFF
NA	TRBV6-2/TRBV6-3	TRBJ2-2	TRBD2	TGTGCCAGCAGCCCTACGTCGTCCGGGACTATGAACACCGGGGAGCTGTTTTTT	CASSPTSSGTMNTGELFF
many	TRBV5-1	TRBJ2-1	TRBD2	TGCGCCAGCAGTTTTAGCGGGAGTTACAATGAGCAGTTCTTC	CASSFSGSYNEQFF